A selection of T cell receptor beta chains follows, all from one sample in a study of post-analysis software for immune sequencing data. TCRdb reprocessed the PCR reads with MiXCR, giving one entry per CDR3 protein. The profile shows approximately 570,000 distinct CDR3 sequences, roughly two fifths of them singletons. Sequencing was done on a sample of blood. These TCRs come from a girl under 18 with multiple sclerosis. The CDR3 runs from the conserved cysteine through the conserved F or W. A D gene is named only where the DNA matches it firmly. Expanded clones get a size class; other rows say once, few or many, or leave the size out.

D,size,V,J,CDR3,DNA
TRBD2,.,TRBV10-3,TRBJ2-6,CAISDLSGRIGANVLTF,TGTGCCATCAGTGACCTTAGCGGGAGGATTGGGGCCAACGTCCTGACTTTC
.,few,TRBV12-3/TRBV12-4,TRBJ1-1,CASSLLGDPEAEAFF,TGTGCCAGCAGCCTCCTGGGGGACCCGGAGGCTGAAGCTTTCTTT
TRBD1,.,TRBV3-1,TRBJ2-7,CASSPPGQRREQYF,TGTGCCAGCAGCCCACCGGGACAGAGGCGGGAGCAGTACTTC
.,.,TRBV12-3/TRBV12-4,TRBJ2-3,CASSFRQGIADTQYF,TGTGCCAGCAGTTTTAGGCAGGGGATCGCAGATACGCAGTATTTT
.,.,TRBV12-3/TRBV12-4,TRBJ1-5,CASSLYTSDQPQHF,TGTGCCAGCAGTCTTTACACCTCCGATCAGCCCCAGCATTTT
.,few,TRBV4-1,TRBJ1-6,CASSQGVEAGSPLHF,TGCGCCAGCAGCCAAGGAGTCGAGGCCGGCTCACCCCTCCACTTT
.,few,TRBV20-1,TRBJ2-1,CSVRLDLNEQFF,TGCAGTGTTCGACTGGACCTCAATGAGCAGTTCTTC
.,few,TRBV9,TRBJ2-3,CASSPRPRDPGDTQYF,TGTGCCAGCAGCCCTCGCCCCCGGGACCCGGGAGATACGCAGTATTTT
.,.,TRBV12-3/TRBV12-4,TRBJ2-1,CASSLGGILTNEQFF,TGTGCCAGCAGTTTAGGGGGGATACTGACCAATGAGCAGTTCTTC
.,.,TRBV6-1,TRBJ1-4,CASSRMGLGAATNEKLFF,TGTGCCAGCAGTCGAATGGGTCTCGGGGCAGCAACTAATGAAAAACTGTTTTTT
TRBD1,.,TRBV9,TRBJ1-1,CASSAQGAGTEAFF,TGTGCCAGCAGCGCCCAGGGGGCGGGCACTGAAGCTTTCTTT
.,.,TRBV12-3/TRBV12-4,TRBJ2-7,CASSLGRTNSYEQYF,TGTGCCAGCAGTTTAGGGCGGACCAACTCCTACGAGCAGTACTTC
TRBD1,few,TRBV7-9,TRBJ2-7,CASSAASGTGKSYEQYF,TGTGCCAGCAGCGCCGCAAGCGGGACAGGGAAGTCCTACGAGCAGTACTTC
.,.,TRBV7-2,TRBJ2-3,CASSSAPTQYF,TGTGCCAGCAGCTCCGCACCCACGCAGTATTTT
.,few,TRBV12-3/TRBV12-4,TRBJ2-7,CASSPSTGTAYEQYF,TGTGCCAGCAGCCCATCTACTGGCACCGCCTACGAGCAGTACTTC
.,.,TRBV5-6,TRBJ1-5,CASSLTAYQPQHF,TGTGCCAGCAGCTTGACAGCATATCAGCCCCAGCATTTT
TRBD2,.,TRBV10-3,TRBJ2-7,CAISESKGLAGAYEQYF,TGTGCCATCAGTGAGTCGAAGGGACTAGCGGGAGCCTACGAGCAGTACTTC
TRBD1,.,TRBV20-1,TRBJ1-4,CSAPGTGVNEKLFF,TGCAGTGCTCCAGGGACAGGGGTTAATGAAAAACTGTTTTTT
TRBD2,few,TRBV20-1,TRBJ2-7,CSARDLAGGTYEQYF,TGCAGTGCTAGGGACTTAGCGGGGGGCACCTACGAGCAGTACTTC
.,.,TRBV7-2,TRBJ2-5,CASSARRVYQETQYF,TGTGCCAGCAGCGCAAGGAGGGTATACCAAGAGACCCAGTACTTC
.,.,TRBV4-1,TRBJ1-6,CASSRTGSSYNSPLHF,TGCGCCAGCAGCCGCACGGGGAGCTCCTATAATTCACCCCTCCACTTT
.,.,TRBV7-8,TRBJ2-4,CASSSNPGVEQYF,TGTGCCAGCAGCTCGAATCCTGGGGTTGAGCAGTACTTC
.,few,TRBV20-1,TRBJ1-1,CSAQLNTEAFF,TGCAGTGCTCAGCTGAACACTGAAGCTTTCTTT
TRBD2,.,TRBV20-1,TRBJ2-5,CSARLAARVGETQYF,TGCAGTGCCAGACTAGCGGCCCGTGTGGGAGAGACCCAGTACTTC
TRBD1,.,TRBV7-9,TRBJ2-2,CASSPLTGGVTGELFF,TGTGCCAGCAGCCCGTTGACAGGGGGCGTAACCGGGGAGCTGTTTTTT
.,.,TRBV7-9,TRBJ1-2,CATSRGSGYGYTF,TGTGCCACCTCTCGGGGGTCGGGCTATGGCTACACCTTC
.,.,TRBV4-1,TRBJ2-6,CASSQTGFRGANVLTF,TGCGCCAGCAGCCAAACAGGGTTTCGTGGGGCCAACGTCCTGACTTTC
.,.,TRBV12-3/TRBV12-4,TRBJ2-7,CASSSRGWTVEQYF,TGTGCCAGCAGTTCCAGAGGTTGGACGGTCGAGCAGTACTTC